A single TCR beta chain is shown here with its context. Its cognate antigen has yet to be identified. Base-call qualities are not available, and no considerably larger clone is one nucleotide away. The collaborating institutions used their own protocols to collect whole blood in K2EDTA tubes. For TCRbeta analysis, collaborators shipped samples in one of three forms: frozen whole blood, isolated PBMCs, or DNA extracted from either of those sample types. CDR1 and CDR2 were assigned from the germline V gene as MGHDK and SYGVNS. The CDR3 holds 12 amino acids from the cysteine to the phenylalanine. Only CDR3 DNA is held: 36 bases, read in frame from base 1. V lost 6 bases and J lost 6 bases, and the count of bases not matched to a germline gene is 4. This entry belongs to a study of blood T cell repertoires in COVID-19 (dated by TCRdb to about 2020). Looking at the study overall: Samples from collaborators originated in the United States, Italy and Spain and spanned both the acute and convalescent phases of COVID-19. The prospective study material was composed of cDNA or gDNA derived from T cells, B-cell-depleted T cells, or PBMCs. Subjects who had been exposed to COVID-19, were actively infected with it, or had recovered from it provided the deeply sampled blood TCRbeta repertoires that made up the dataset. A freely available public database, intended as a resource for researchers studying the immune response to SARS-CoV-2, is where the repertoires were released. Samples came from the ongoing ImmuneRACE study (first 160 participants) plus 1,254 subjects from 6 global collaborators. The sample metadata nearly always contained a de-identified subject ID, COVID-19 status, age in years and sex. Where available, HLA class I and class II types were obtained from metadata supplied by the sample provider rather than from assay-based typing. What the research found in general, with its limitations: How much clinical and demographic metadata was included differed by source and by participant, and the metadata was provided uncurated.

The immunoSEQ Assay, a bias-controlled multiplex PCR, was used to amplify TCRbeta CDR3 regions from genomic DNA. Processing in the source paper ran as follows. Nucleated cell counts per sample were estimated from amplification of reference gene primers within the assay. Sequence reads were collapsed and filtered to measure the absolute abundance of every unique TCRbeta CDR3 rearrangement. Productive Simpson clonality was computed per sample as the square root of Simpson's diversity index over productive rearrangements. Entries here come from immuneACCESS through TCRdb and include only in-frame sequences with V and J called. Some clones fail to appear in such tables; in the studies checked, an unresolved V gene covers under half of the shortfall, and the cause of the remainder is unknown. V, J and clone size were drawn from that table, and D and trimming were deduced from the DNA. The sample table lists a few hundred thousand clones, less than 85% of them with a count of one. The top ten clones comprise roughly 3.6% of the sample.

The chain joins TRBV25-1 to TRBJ2-7, with 8 bases in between that match TRBD2. The sample taken for sequencing was peripheral blood. The source is a woman between 18 and 29 years old with acute or convalescent COVID-19. The CDR3 has the sequence CASRGGGSEQYF. In nucleotide form, the sequence is TGTGCCAGCAGAGGCGGGGGGAGCGAGCAGTACTTC.